This is a list of T cell receptor beta chains from one sample in a study of T cell changes during pregnancy in multiple sclerosis. The repertoire was sequenced with immunoSEQ multiplex PCR; TCRdb's copy has only in-frame clones and lacks some. The repertoire consists of fewer than 20,000 clones, with roughly nine tenths occurring once and the leading ten covering approximately 7.4%. The source was CD8+ T cells from peripheral blood mononuclear cells, collected in the second trimester of pregnancy. The receptors were sampled from a female donor in good health, enrolled as a control in a pregnancy study. The CDR3 runs from the conserved cysteine through the conserved F or W. The D gene is left open where the match is weak. Clone size is shown for a subset of rows, as once, few, many or a class of expanded clone.

D	V	size	J	CDR3	DNA
TRBD1	TRBV5-1	NA	TRBJ2-7	CASSPGTGAYEQYF	TGCGCCAGCAGCCCCGGGACAGGGGCATACGAGCAGTACTTC
NA	TRBV27	NA	TRBJ1-1	CASSSSRTGQPSGTEAFF	TGTGCCAGCAGTTCAAGTCGTACAGGCCAACCGAGTGGCACTGAAGCTTTCTTT
TRBD2	TRBV19	NA	TRBJ2-3	CASSINSGGPGGSTDTQYF	TGTGCCAGTAGTATAAACAGCGGGGGGCCGGGTGGGTCAACAGATACGCAGTATTTT
NA	TRBV16	NA	TRBJ1-4	CASSQSSGLNEKLFF	TGTGCCAGCAGCCAATCGTCAGGGCTGAATGAAAAACTGTTTTTT
NA	TRBV2	NA	TRBJ2-7	CASNFESVQGSNEQYF	TGTGCCAGCAATTTTGAGTCGGTGCAGGGTTCAAACGAGCAGTACTTC
TRBD1	TRBV2	NA	TRBJ1-1	CASPDQGRGLSEAFF	TGTGCCAGCCCAGATCAAGGCAGGGGGCTCTCTGAAGCTTTCTTT
NA	TRBV6-4	NA	TRBJ2-2	CASRVRVYTGELFF	TGTGCCAGCAGGGTGAGGGTATACACCGGGGAGCTGTTTTTT
NA	TRBV6-1	once	TRBJ2-7	CASSESPADVDEQYF	TGTGCCAGCAGTGAAAGTCCAGCGGATGTGGACGAGCAGTACTTC
TRBD2	TRBV4-2	NA	TRBJ2-3	CASSPIAGEVDTQYF	TGTGCCAGCAGCCCGATAGCGGGAGAGGTAGATACGCAGTATTTT
TRBD1	TRBV4-1	few	TRBJ1-1	CASSHDTTGGGEAFF	TGCGCCAGCAGCCACGATACCACAGGGGGCGGTGAAGCTTTCTTT
NA	TRBV5-8	NA	TRBJ1-1	CASSLGGVNTEAFF	TGTGCCAGCAGCCTGGGGGGGGTGAACACCGAAGCTTTCTTT
TRBD1	TRBV6-1	few	TRBJ2-3	CASSAPTFSGGGTDTQYF	TGTGCCAGCAGTGCTCCAACTTTTTCAGGGGGCGGCACAGATACGCAGTATTTT
NA	TRBV5-6	NA	TRBJ1-3	CASSLGSSGNTIYF	TGTGCCAGCAGCTTGGGTAGCTCTGGAAACACCATATATTTT
TRBD2	TRBV7-9	few	TRBJ2-7	CASSSLAGDYEQYF	TGTGCCAGCAGCTCCCTAGCGGGAGATTACGAGCAGTACTTC
NA	TRBV21-1	NA	TRBJ2-5	CASSPGKTGRKTQYF	TGTGCCAGCAGCCCGGGAAAGACAGGGAGGAAGACCCAGTACTTC
NA	TRBV4-2	NA	TRBJ2-2	CASSQEGGAAGELFF	TGTGCCAGCAGCCAAGAAGGGGGGGCCGCCGGGGAGCTGTTTTTT
TRBD1	TRBV7-2	NA	TRBJ2-1	CASSLLGQGDEQFF	TGTGCCAGCAGCCTCCTCGGACAGGGCGATGAGCAGTTCTTC
TRBD1	TRBV5-1	NA	TRBJ1-1	CASSLVETGLTEAFF	TGCGCCAGCAGCTTGGTTGAGACAGGGCTCACTGAAGCTTTCTTT
TRBD2	TRBV2	NA	TRBJ2-3	CASFHSLAGGPNTDTQYF	TGTGCCAGCTTCCACTCCCTAGCGGGAGGGCCGAACACAGATACGCAGTATTTT
TRBD2	TRBV7-9	once	TRBJ2-5	CASSLATSWLETQYF	TGTGCCAGCAGCTTAGCGACTAGCTGGCTAGAGACCCAGTACTTC
NA	TRBV18	NA	TRBJ1-1	CASSRGPFRSEAFF	TGTGCCAGCTCACGAGGGCCCTTTCGATCTGAAGCTTTCTTT
NA	TRBV9	NA	TRBJ2-7	CASSVHWAGQTYEQYF	TGTGCCAGCAGCGTACACTGGGCGGGACAGACCTACGAGCAGTACTTC
TRBD2	TRBV4-2	NA	TRBJ2-5	CASSQEPRLAGGLRETQYF	TGTGCCAGCAGCCAGGAACCTAGACTAGCGGGAGGGCTGAGGGAGACCCAGTACTTC
NA	TRBV4-1	NA	TRBJ1-2	CASSQDRSNYGYTF	TGCGCCAGCAGCCAAGATAGGAGTAACTATGGCTACACCTTC
TRBD1	TRBV27	NA	TRBJ2-2	CASSLLTGGHRLGPAGELFF	TGTGCCAGCAGTTTATTAACAGGGGGCCATCGGCTCGGGCCGGCCGGGGAGCTGTTTTTT
NA	TRBV27	NA	TRBJ2-7	CASSPWTEISSYEQYF	TGTGCCAGCAGTCCCTGGACAGAGATAAGCTCCTACGAGCAGTACTTC
TRBD2	TRBV19	NA	TRBJ2-1	CASSPGLAGLYNEQFF	TGTGCCAGTAGTCCGGGACTAGCGGGACTCTACAATGAGCAGTTCTTC
NA	TRBV7-6	NA	TRBJ2-7	CASSPPDTPEQYF	TGTGCCAGCAGCCCACCCGACACCCCCGAGCAGTACTTC
TRBD2	TRBV5-4	NA	TRBJ2-1	CASSFRAGGPNEQFF	TGTGCCAGCAGCTTTCGGGCGGGAGGGCCGAATGAGCAGTTCTTC
NA	TRBV28	NA	TRBJ1-4	CASSQLQATNEKLFF	TGTGCCAGCAGTCAACTACAGGCAACTAATGAAAAACTGTTTTTT
TRBD2	TRBV6-1	NA	TRBJ2-5	CASSEASGGQETQYF	TGTGCCAGCAGTGAAGCTAGCGGGGGCCAAGAGACCCAGTACTTC
NA	TRBV7-9	once	TRBJ2-7	CASSSPRVSYEQYF	TGTGCCAGCAGCTCACCCCGGGTATCCTACGAGCAGTACTTC
TRBD1	TRBV27	once	TRBJ1-2	CASREGQGAVHGYTF	TGTGCCAGCAGGGAGGGACAGGGGGCTGTTCATGGCTACACCTTC
TRBD2	TRBV28	once	TRBJ2-3	CASRGLAGEGRGINTDTQYF	TGTGCCAGCCGGGGACTAGCGGGAGAAGGGCGTGGGATAAACACAGATACGCAGTATTTT
NA	TRBV2	NA	TRBJ1-1	CASSDTLLDRLNTEAFF	TGTGCCAGCAGTGATACCCTCCTGGACAGATTGAACACTGAAGCTTTCTTT
NA	TRBV6-5	NA	TRBJ1-1	CASRGSEAFF	TGTGCCAGCAGGGGGAGTGAAGCTTTCTTT
TRBD2	TRBV6-4	NA	TRBJ2-3	CASSDSSGSLTDTQYF	TGTGCCAGCAGTGACTCCAGCGGGAGCTTGACAGATACGCAGTATTTT
TRBD2	TRBV13	once	TRBJ2-1	CASSLILAGGLYNEQFF	TGTGCCAGCAGCTTGATCCTAGCGGGGGGGCTCTACAATGAGCAGTTCTTC
TRBD2	TRBV11-2	once	TRBJ2-1	CASSLVAGAYNEQFF	TGTGCCAGCAGCTTAGTAGCGGGGGCCTACAATGAGCAGTTCTTC
NA	TRBV19	NA	TRBJ2-1	CASSRYSYNEQFF	TGTGCCAGTAGTCGCTACTCCTACAATGAGCAGTTCTTC
NA	TRBV5-6	NA	TRBJ2-7	CASSTGFSEQYF	TGTGCCAGCAGCACAGGGTTCTCCGAGCAGTACTTC
TRBD2	TRBV6-4	NA	TRBJ2-3	CASSSGSTDTQYF	TGTGCCAGCAGTAGCGGGAGTACAGATACGCAGTATTTT
TRBD2	TRBV13	NA	TRBJ2-3	CASSLGLAGPTDTQYF	TGTGCCAGCAGCTTGGGGCTAGCGGGGCCCACAGATACGCAGTATTTT
NA	TRBV28	NA	TRBJ2-6	CASSPPLISGANVLTF	TGTGCCAGCAGTCCCCCCCTAATCTCTGGGGCCAACGTCCTGACTTTC
NA	TRBV7-9	NA	TRBJ2-7	CASSRDTQTHYEQYF	TGTGCCAGCAGCCGGGACACACAAACACACTACGAGCAGTACTTC
NA	TRBV6-4	NA	TRBJ2-3	CASSPRGPTDTQYF	TGTGCCAGCAGCCCCAGGGGACCCACAGATACGCAGTATTTT
NA	TRBV21-1	once	TRBJ1-2	CASSKECDREYGYTF	TGTGCCAGCAGCAAAGAATGCGACAGGGAATATGGCTACACCTTC
NA	TRBV21-1	NA	TRBJ2-6	CASSKGKQSSGANVLTF	TGTGCCAGCAGCAAAGGAAAACAGAGCTCTGGGGCCAACGTCCTGACTTTC